These 10 T cell receptor beta chains were all obtained from the same sample, sequenced in a study of T-cell reconstitution after alpha-beta-depleted transplantation in children. During its preparation, the TCRbeta library received unique molecular identifiers. MiXCR, run by TCRdb on the PCR reads, gives a single entry per CDR3 protein. The sample consists of some 550,000 distinct CDR3 sequences, around 17% of them appearing once. This specimen consisted of PBMCs from the stem cell graft donor, obtained from the stem cell graft. All receptors come from a human donor who donated a stem cell graft to a child with acute lymphoblastic leukemia.

The chain couples TRBV15 to TRBJ2-7; D might be TRBD2 (6 bases). V dropped 3 bases and J dropped 2 bases, with 14 bases sitting between them. Germline CDR1 is LNHNV and CDR2 is YYDKDF (reference sequence). The CDR3 is 15 amino acids. CDR3 protein: CATSSNTGAAYEQYF. The DNA for the CDR3 is TGTGCCACCAGCAGCAATACGGGAGCGGCCTACGAGCAGTACTTC.

In regard to this clonotype: A read error may account for a junction end that differs from germline. The V call is TRBV5-8, the J call TRBJ1-2; 9 nucleotides line up with TRBD1. The CDR3 covers 17 residues. Germline CDR1 reads SGHTS; CDR2 reads YDEGEE. The chain's CDR3 is CASSLRRETGGSGGCTF. CDR3 bases: TGTGCCAGCAGCTTGAGGAGAGAAACAGGGGGCAGTGGTGGCTGCACCTTC.

This clonotype was seen only a few times. The chain couples TRBV7-9 to TRBJ2-7; 7 bases are a match to TRBD1. The CDR3 totals 13 residues. The germline V gene has CDR1 SEHNR and CDR2 FQNEAQ (reference sequence). With 5 bases clipped from V and 6 bases from J, the junction kept 7 bases outside the gene matches. The CDR3 DNA reads as TGTGCCAGCAGCCCATTGACAGGGCTCGAGCAGTACTTC. This translates into CASSPLTGLEQYF.

The V call is TRBV16, the J call TRBJ2-1; 12 bases map to TRBD1. After removal of 2 bases from V and 10 bases from J, the junction contained 3 bases not matched to a gene. Per the germline V gene, CDR1 is KGHSY and CDR2 is FQNENV. CDR3 size: 14 residues. The CDR3 nucleotides read TGTGCCAGCAGCCAAGGGACAGGGGGCCGGGAGCAGTTCTTC. Translated, it gives CASSQGTGGREQFF.

The chain joins TRBV6-1 to TRBJ1-1; 7 nucleotides match TRBD1. Per germline, CDR1 MNHNS and CDR2 SASEGT. This CDR3 is built from 15 residues. V dropped 6 bases and J dropped 0; count of bases not matched to a gene: 7. This chain's CDR3 is CASSFWTGVNTEAFF. Written as DNA, the CDR3 is TGTGCCAGCAGCTTTTGGACAGGAGTGAACACTGAAGCTTTCTTT.

The chain is built from TRBV5-6 and TRBJ1-1; the D is unclear. Germline CDR1 and CDR2: SGHDT and YYEEEE. Trimming stripped 1 base from V and 0 bases from J, with 13 bases between. CDR3 length equals 16 residues. The CDR3 DNA is TGTGCCAGCAGCTTGTTCCGGACGGCCATGAACACTGAAGCTTTCTTT. Translation gives CASSLFRTAMNTEAFF.

The rearrangement joins TRBV19 to TRBJ2-7, with D possibly called TRBD1 or TRBD2 (5 bases each). Germline V lookup: CDR1 LNHDA, CDR2 SQIVND (reference sequence). The CDR3 has 15 amino acids. V lost 3 bases and J 2 bases, leaving 14 bases between the germline ends. The CDR3 spells CASSIGTLLTYEQYF. Here the CDR3 DNA reads TGTGCCAGTAGTATTGGGACGTTACTAACCTACGAGCAGTACTTC.

There are a few counts of this clonotype. The CDR3: CSVAGTNYGYTF. The CDR3 nucleotides are TGCAGCGTTGCGGGGACTAACTATGGCTACACCTTC. This chain joins TRBV29-1 and TRBJ1-2; D is undetermined. V was clipped by 4 bases and J by 0 bases, with 6 bases between them. Germline CDR1 SQVTM, CDR2 ANQGSEA. The CDR3 loop spans 12 amino acids.

The chain recombines TRBV6-1 with TRBJ1-5; D is possibly TRBD1 (6 bases). Looked up from germline, CDR1 is MNHNS and CDR2 is SASEGT. V lost 6 bases and J lost 7, with 19 bases in between. This CDR3 has 15 amino acids. Here the CDR3 DNA reads TGTGCCAGCAGCGTCACAACGGGGGGCAGCCAGCCCCAGCATTTT. It is translated as CASSVTTGGSQPQHF.

The V gene is TRBV20-1, the J gene TRBJ1-1, with D hard to call. Between the trimmed V and J ends, which lost 5 bases and 3 bases, there was a span of 16 bases. CDR1 and CDR2 from the germline V gene are DFQATT and SNEGSKA (reference sequence). There are 14 residues in the CDR3. The chain's CDR3 is CSARLGRLDTEAFF. In nucleotides, the CDR3 is TGCAGTGCTCGACTAGGCCGTTTGGACACTGAAGCTTTCTTT.